This T cell receptor beta chain derives from a study of T cells in localized non-small cell lung cancer. Profiling relied on immunoSEQ multiplex PCR, and the TCRdb table lists in-frame clones only, not all of them. This table has around 79,000 clones, less than 85% appearing once. This CDR3 has 11 residues. Germline loops: CDR1 MGHDK, CDR2 SYGVNS. The ends were cut back, 6 bases at V and 7 bases at J, with 6 bases in the middle. This clone was counted ten times or more. The antigen remains unidentified. General study findings and limits: Adjacent lung exhibited a median of 57 among the 100 most abundant tumor clones.

The sample consisted of PBMCs, taken before any cancer treatment. This receptor was taken from a man between 40 and 75 years old with stage II squamous cell lung carcinoma. The chain couples TRBV25-1 to TRBJ2-2; possibly TRBD2 for D (6 bases). The CDR3 here is CASSGGGELFF. The CDR3, as DNA: TGTGCCAGCAGCGGGGGCGGGGAGCTGTTTTTT.